This TCR beta chain stems from a study of blood T cells in healthy people across ages. Study-wide findings and caveats: No conclusive comparison of naive versus antigen-experienced cells was possible with unsorted PBMCs. Considered underestimates were the diversity estimates obtained from one million T cells. A strong correlation was found between TCR beta diversity and the percentage of naive T cells.

The use of a sample-barcoded 5' primer and a J-beta primer mix characterized a second PCR of about 6 to 11 cycles. MiXCR, applied by TCRdb to the 5' RACE reads, yields one record per CDR3 protein. The data contain almost 1 million distinct CDR3 sequences, roughly 47% of them singletons. In germline, CDR1 is DFQATT, CDR2 SNEGSKA (reference sequence). V was shortened by 1 base and J by 0 bases, with 9 bases between the two germline ends. The CDR3 extends over 15 amino acids. A word on this clonotype: Its antigen is not known.

The chain couples TRBV20-1 to TRBJ1-4, with D uncertain. Sample: blood. The receptor comes from a woman aged 60 to 75 in good health. The CDR3 DNA reads TGCAGTGCTAGAGGGGGAATTACAACTAATGAAAAACTGTTTTTT. Protein: CSARGGITTNEKLFF.